These 22 T cell receptor beta chains were sequenced from one sample in a study of identical twins. Each CDR3 protein gets one entry after TCRdb re-called the 5' RACE reads with MiXCR. The data hold about 720,000 distinct CDR3 sequences, with 18% observed a single time. This same sample was also taken into another study, of T cells expressing NK-cell markers.

Sequenced: PBMCs. These receptors originate from a woman aged 18-29 years in good health.

The chain combines TRBV6-1 with TRBJ2-7, with 11 bases lining up with TRBD2. Unmatched junction bases numbered 7, after V lost 6 bases and J lost 3 bases. This CDR3 is 15 amino acids long. From germline, CDR1 is MNHNS and CDR2 SASEGT. The CDR3 region has the DNA TGTGCCAGCAGGCTAGCGGGGGGTAAAGACTACGAGCAGTACTTC. It is translated as CASRLAGGKDYEQYF.

The chain joins TRBV2 to TRBJ2-3; 8 positions match TRBD2. V dropped 0 bases and J dropped 3; count of bases not matched to a gene: 2. Germline CDR1 and CDR2: SNHLY and FYNNEI. The length of the CDR3 is 15 residues. The CDR3, as DNA: TGTGCCAGCAGTGAAGCTGGGACTAGAACAGATACGCAGTATTTT. Protein sequence: CASSEAGTRTDTQYF.

This clonotype was counted a few times. The rearrangement links TRBV20-1 to TRBJ1-3; unclear D gene. CDR1 is DFQATT and CDR2 is SNEGSKA in the germline V gene (reference sequence). With 1 base removed from V and 3 bases from J, the gap between germline ends came to 7 bases. The length of the CDR3 is 13 residues. CDR3 sequence reads: CSARGDVGNTIYF. In DNA, the CDR3 is TGCAGTGCTAGAGGAGACGTTGGAAACACCATATATTTT.

The chain joins TRBV6-6 to TRBJ2-1, with TRBD2 identical over 7 bases. CDR3 length equals 12 residues. Per the germline V gene, CDR1 is MNHNY and CDR2 is SVGAGI (reference sequence). Trimming at V came to 11 bases and at J to 8 bases, leaving 9 bases not matched to a gene. In nucleotides, the CDR3 is TGTGCCGGCGCGGACCGGGAGGATGAGCAGTTCTTC. This translates into CAGADREDEQFF.

The chain links TRBV5-1 to TRBJ2-3; TRBD2 matches at 13 bases. This CDR3 is built from 16 residues. Germline loops: CDR1 SGHRS, CDR2 YFSETQ. V shed 3 bases, J shed 1 base, and the junction held 2 bases outside the gene matches. The CDR3 spells CASSWTSGSGTDTQYF. In DNA, the CDR3 is TGCGCCAGCAGCTGGACTAGCGGGAGTGGCACAGATACGCAGTATTTT. Full variable domain (remainder filled in from reference TRBV5-1 and TRBJ2-3): KAGVTQTPRYLIKTRGQQVTLSCSPISGHRSVSWYQQTPGQGLQFLFEYFSETQRNKGNFPGRFSGRQFSNSRSEMNVSTLELGDSALYLCASSWTSGSGTDTQYFGPGTRLTVL.

The chain couples TRBV4-2 to TRBJ1-5; D remains ambiguous. Germline V lookup: CDR1 LGHNA, CDR2 YNFKEQ. V lost 0 bases and J lost 3, with 9 bases in between. The length of the CDR3 is 15 residues. The CDR3 DNA is TGTGCCAGCAGCCAAGACGGCCAGGACAATCAGCCCCAGCATTTT. Translated: CASSQDGQDNQPQHF.

This chain connects TRBV7-2 to TRBJ2-5; D uncertain. Trimming cost V 1 base and J 1 base, with 10 bases left between them. The length of the CDR3 is 15 residues. The V gene's germline CDR1 is SGHTA and CDR2 FQGNSA. CDR3 nucleotide sequence: TGTGCCAGCAGCTTAGTTTTGGAGAGCCAAGAGACCCAGTACTTC. This gives the protein CASSLVLESQETQYF.

This chain links TRBV2 with TRBJ2-5; D ambiguous. The CDR3 is made up of 13 amino acids. The germline CDR1 and CDR2 sequences are SNHLY and FYNNEI. V gave up 8 bases and J gave up 2 bases, with 12 bases separating them. CDR3 nucleotide sequence: TGTGCCAGCGGGATGGGGATGCAAGAGACCCAGTACTTC. Its translation is CASGMGMQETQYF.

This clonotype has only a few counts. V usage is TRBV7-9 and J usage is TRBJ2-1; the match to TRBD2 covers 7 bases. The trim removed 1 base at V and 3 bases at J, leaving 6 bases unmatched. There are 16 residues in the CDR3. CDR1 is SEHNR and CDR2 is FQNEAQ in the germline V gene (reference sequence). The CDR3 loop reads CASSLDPGRGYNEQFF. CDR3 in DNA: TGTGCCAGCAGCTTAGATCCGGGGAGGGGCTACAATGAGCAGTTCTTC.

The rearrangement uses TRBV7-8 and TRBJ2-6; TRBD2 agrees at 8 bases. J gave up 0 bases and V 0 bases, and 1 base lay outside the gene matches. Germline V lookup: CDR1 SGHVS, CDR2 FQNEAQ. This CDR3 is built from 17 residues. This chain's CDR3 is CASSLAAGGSGANVLTF. In DNA form, the CDR3 reads TGTGCCAGCAGCTTAGCCGCGGGGGGCTCTGGGGCCAACGTCCTGACTTTC.

The rearrangement links TRBV20-1 to TRBJ2-7; 8 nucleotides agree with TRBD1. The CDR3 sequence is 16 residues long. Germline CDR1 and CDR2: DFQATT and SNEGSKA (reference sequence). Unmatched junction bases numbered 9, after V lost 1 base and J lost 1 base. CDR3 sequence reads: CSARGVNRGFSYEQYF. The CDR3 DNA reads TGCAGTGCTAGAGGGGTTAACAGGGGGTTTTCCTACGAGCAGTACTTC.

There are many counts of this clonotype. The V and J genes are TRBV12-3 or TRBV12-4 and TRBJ2-1; D uncertain. V was pared by 5 bases and J by 9 bases, with 5 bases between. This CDR3 has 10 amino acids. Written as DNA, the CDR3 is TGTGCCAGCAGTCGCGGTGAGCAGTTCTTC. Its protein product is CASSRGEQFF.

This clonotype was found a few times. V gene TRBV19 combines with J gene TRBJ2-7, with 14 bases that match TRBD2. The CDR3 runs 15 residues. The J segment lost 3 bases and the V segment lost 5 bases, leaving 3 bases of the junction unmatched. CDR1 is LNHDA, CDR2 SQIVND, per germline (reference sequence). CDR3 nucleotides: TGTGCCAGTAGTGCGACTAGCGGGAGGGTCTACGAGCAGTACTTC. Translation gives CASSATSGRVYEQYF.

In nucleotides, the CDR3 is TGTGCCAGTACCCCCGGGACAGGGGTGTTCTTC. Protein product: CASTPGTGVFF. The J gene is TRBJ2-1, the V gene TRBV27; 10 bases agree with TRBD1. The J segment lost 15 bases and the V segment lost 9 bases, leaving 8 bases of the junction unmatched. This CDR3 is built from 11 residues. Germline values: CDR1 MNHEY, CDR2 SMNVEV (reference sequence).

The chain is built from TRBV10-3 and TRBJ2-5, with TRBD2 matching over 7 bases. This CDR3 comprises 14 residues. The germline gives CDR1 ENHRY, CDR2 SYGVKD. Germline trimming cut 6 bases from V and 2 bases from J; bases unmatched to any gene: 6. The CDR3 loop reads CAIRRESSQETQYF. The CDR3 region has the DNA TGTGCCATCAGGCGGGAGAGCTCACAAGAGACCCAGTACTTC.

This clonotype showed up just a few times. V and J are TRBV20-1 and TRBJ1-2, with D hard to call. Germline V gene data show CDR1 as DFQATT and CDR2 as SNEGSKA (reference sequence). The CDR3 length is 15 residues. The V and J ends lost 6 bases and 10 bases respectively, with 27 bases between them. The CDR3 bases are TGCAGTGCGGACGGACCCTCTCTCGGGGTGAGGGACTACACCTTC. Translated: CSADGPSLGVRDYTF.

This chain links TRBV20-1 with TRBJ2-1; 10 bases line up with TRBD2. The CDR3 has 17 amino acids. CDR1 is DFQATT, CDR2 SNEGSKA, per germline (reference sequence). V lost 3 bases, J lost 2 bases, and 10 bases stayed unmatched. CDR3 in amino acids: CSASPPSGSSTYNEQFF. In DNA, the CDR3 is TGCAGTGCTAGCCCCCCTAGCGGGAGTAGCACCTACAATGAGCAGTTCTTC.

This clonotype was observed once. The chain uses TRBV7-6 and TRBJ2-1; D is possibly TRBD2 (5 bases). Germline V CDR1 and CDR2: SGHVS, FNYEAQ. The CDR3 extends over 14 amino acids. Trimming shortened V by 5 bases and J by 5 bases, and 13 bases separated the two germline ends. In DNA form, the CDR3 reads TGTGCCAGCAGCCTGTGGACTGGAAACAATGAGCAGTTCTTC. The encoded protein is CASSLWTGNNEQFF. Full variable domain (outside the CDR3, taken from reference TRBV7-6 and TRBJ2-1): GAGVSQSPRYKVTKRGQDVALRCDPISGHVSLYWYRQALGQGPEFLTYFNYEAQQDKSGLPNDRFSAERPEGSISTLTIQRTEQRDSAMYRCASSLWTGNNEQFFGPGTRLTVL.

This clonotype was seen a handful of times. The chain has TRBV6-5 and TRBJ1-1; D not certain. Germline CDR1 reads MNHEY; CDR2 reads SVGAGI. This CDR3 comprises 15 residues. Trimming removed 1 base at V and 2 bases at J, with 11 bases between. The CDR3 nucleotides are TGTGCCAGCAGTTACTTCGGAGGAGCCAACACTGAAGCTTTCTTT. Its protein is CASSYFGGANTEAFF.

The chain couples TRBV11-2 to TRBJ2-5, with 11 bases aligning to TRBD1. V gave up 1 base and J gave up 4 bases; unmatched junction bases: 2. Germline-derived CDR1 and CDR2 are SGHAT and FQNNGV. The CDR3 sequence is 15 residues long. The CDR3 region is CASSLAGTGGETQYF. The CDR3 nucleotides are TGTGCCAGCAGCTTAGCTGGGACAGGGGGAGAGACCCAGTACTTC.

V and J are TRBV5-1 and TRBJ1-4; no definite D call. CDR3 size: 15 residues. Per germline, CDR1 SGHRS and CDR2 YFSETQ. The V end lost 4 bases, the J end lost 8 bases, and 18 bases lay between the germline ends. The CDR3 region is CASSVSSGRLEKLFF. The CDR3 DNA reads TGCGCCAGCAGCGTCTCGTCCGGGAGATTAGAAAAACTGTTTTTT.

The chain has TRBV7-9 and TRBJ2-5, with 12 nucleotides matching TRBD2. Germline CDR1 and CDR2: SEHNR and FQNEAQ (reference sequence). The CDR3 is 16 residues long. V lost 6 bases, J lost 4 bases, and 9 bases stayed unmatched. This CDR3 reads CASRPPTSGRRETQYF. The CDR3 DNA sequence: TGTGCCAGCAGGCCACCGACTAGCGGGAGAAGAGAGACCCAGTACTTC.